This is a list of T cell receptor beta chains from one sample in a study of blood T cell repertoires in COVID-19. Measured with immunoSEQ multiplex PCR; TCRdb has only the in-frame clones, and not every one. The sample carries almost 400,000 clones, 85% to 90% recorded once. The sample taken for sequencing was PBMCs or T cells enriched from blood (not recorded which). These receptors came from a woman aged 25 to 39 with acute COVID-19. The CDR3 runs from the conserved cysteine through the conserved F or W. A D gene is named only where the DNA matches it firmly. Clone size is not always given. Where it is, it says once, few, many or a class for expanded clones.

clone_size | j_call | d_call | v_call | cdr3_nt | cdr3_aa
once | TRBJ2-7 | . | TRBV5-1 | TGCGCCAGCAGTAGTTGGTCAGGGTCCTACGAGCAGTACTTC | CASSSWSGSYEQYF
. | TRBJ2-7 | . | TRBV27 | TGTGCCAGCAGTCCGCGGGACAGATACAACTACGAGCAGTACTTC | CASSPRDRYNYEQYF
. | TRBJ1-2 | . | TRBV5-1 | TGCGCCAGCGGGGTGGAGGAGGGCTATGGCTACACCTTC | CASGVEEGYGYTF
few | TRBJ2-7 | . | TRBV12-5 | TGTGCTAGTGGTTTGGACAGGGCTGAGTCGGACGAGCAGTACTTC | CASGLDRAESDEQYF
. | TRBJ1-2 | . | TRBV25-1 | TGTGCCAGCAGTGATCCGACAGGCAACTATGGCTACACCTTC | CASSDPTGNYGYTF
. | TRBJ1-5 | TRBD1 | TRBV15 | TGTGCCACCAGAGAGCGACAGGGTAGCAATCAGCCCCAGCATTTT | CATRERQGSNQPQHF
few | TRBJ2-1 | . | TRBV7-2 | TGTGCCAGCAGCCTACAGGGTAGTGTCTCCTACAATGAGCAGTTCTTC | CASSLQGSVSYNEQFF
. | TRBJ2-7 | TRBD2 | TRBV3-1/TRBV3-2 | TGTGCCAGCAGCCAAGGGGGAGGGCGCGGCGAGCAGTACTTC | CASSQGGGRGEQYF
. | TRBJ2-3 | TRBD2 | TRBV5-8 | TGTGCCAGCAGCGGGGGGACTAGCGTTACCACAGATACGCAGTATTTT | CASSGGTSVTTDTQYF
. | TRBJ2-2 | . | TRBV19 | TGTGCCAGTAGTCACCAGGGCGGCGGGGAGCTGTTTTTT | CASSHQGGGELFF
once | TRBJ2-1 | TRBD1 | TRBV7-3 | TGTGCCAGCAGCTTATTGGGACAGGGGGGCTACAATGAGCAGTTCTTC | CASSLLGQGGYNEQFF
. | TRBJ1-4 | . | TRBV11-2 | TGTGCCAGCAGCGGTCAGTCGACAGCCAGGGGTGAAAAACTGTTTTTT | CASSGQSTARGEKLFF
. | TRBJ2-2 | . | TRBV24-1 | TGTGCCACCAGCGGACAAGTCACCGGGGAGCTGTTTTTT | CATSGQVTGELFF
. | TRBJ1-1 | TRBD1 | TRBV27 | TGTGCCAGCAGTTCTGGACAGGCGATAAACACTGAAGCTTTCTTT | CASSSGQAINTEAFF
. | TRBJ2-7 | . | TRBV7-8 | TGTGCCAGCAGCTTACCACCAGGTTACGAGCAGTACTTC | CASSLPPGYEQYF
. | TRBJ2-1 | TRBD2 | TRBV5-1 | TGCGCCAGCACCATTACGGGACTAGGGAAGCTCGATGAGCAGTTCTTC | CASTITGLGKLDEQFF
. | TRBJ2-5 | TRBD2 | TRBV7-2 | TGTGCCAGCAGTCGACTAGCGGGGGAAGAGACCCAGTACTTC | CASSRLAGEETQYF
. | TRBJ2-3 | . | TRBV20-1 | TGCAGTGCTAAAAAATCTGATACGCAGTATTTT | CSAKKSDTQYF
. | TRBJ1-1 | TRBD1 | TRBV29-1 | TGCAGCGCCGCAGGGGGGCCCACTGAAGCTTTCTTT | CSAAGGPTEAFF
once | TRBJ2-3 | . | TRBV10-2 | TGCGCCAGCAGTGAGCCGAGGTCCCGCACAGATACGCAGTATTTT | CASSEPRSRTDTQYF
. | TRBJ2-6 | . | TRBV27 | TGTGCCAGCAGTTTATGGGGGGCTGGGGCCAACGTCCTGACTTTC | CASSLWGAGANVLTF
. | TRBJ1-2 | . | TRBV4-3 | TGCGCCAGCAGCCAAGATCAATCCGGGGGGGACTACACCTTC | CASSQDQSGGDYTF
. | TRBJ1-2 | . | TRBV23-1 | TGCGCCAGCACTCGGCGGACAGATAACTATGGCTACACCTTC | CASTRRTDNYGYTF
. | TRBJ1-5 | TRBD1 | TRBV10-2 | TGCGCCAGCAGTCACAGGGGTCCTAATCAGCCCCAGCATTTT | CASSHRGPNQPQHF
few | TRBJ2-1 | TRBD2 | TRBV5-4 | TGTGCCAGCAGCTTCGGGGCGGGGGTAGGAGAGCAGTTCTTC | CASSFGAGVGEQFF
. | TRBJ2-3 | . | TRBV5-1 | TGCGCCAGCTCGTTGCTAGTGGCGGGGTTTAGCACAGATACGCAGTATTTT | CASSLLVAGFSTDTQYF
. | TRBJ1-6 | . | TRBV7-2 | TGTGCCAGCAATGACCGGGACAAATCAGGGCTCCTTTTCTTACCCCTCTACTTT | CASNDRDKSGLLFLPLYF
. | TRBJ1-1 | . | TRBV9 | TGTGCCAGCAGCGTAGACGGCAGGGTATCGGCTGAAGCTTTCTTT | CASSVDGRVSAEAFF
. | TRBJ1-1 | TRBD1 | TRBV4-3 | TGCGCCAGCAGCCAACAAACAGGGGCGGGCACTGAAGCTTTCTTT | CASSQQTGAGTEAFF
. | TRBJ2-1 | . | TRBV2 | TGTGCCAGCAGATCGGAGATGCGCGAGCAGTTCTTC | CASRSEMREQFF
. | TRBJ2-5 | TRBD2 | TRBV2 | TGTGCCAGCTCCCCTCTAGCGGGGGCCCGCCCAGAGACCCAGTACTTC | CASSPLAGARPETQYF
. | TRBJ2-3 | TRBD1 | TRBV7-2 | TGTGCCAGCAGCTTGAGACAGGGGGTAGGCACAGATACGCAGTATTTT | CASSLRQGVGTDTQYF
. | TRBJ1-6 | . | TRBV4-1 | TGCGCCAGCAGCCAGGACAGCGACTATAATTCACCCCTCCACTTT | CASSQDSDYNSPLHF
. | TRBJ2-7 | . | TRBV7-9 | TGTGCCAGCAGCTTACTAAACGAGCAGTACTTC | CASSLLNEQYF
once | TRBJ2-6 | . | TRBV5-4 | TGTGCCAGCAGCTTGGGGGGACATTCTGGGGCCAACGTCCTGACTTTC | CASSLGGHSGANVLTF
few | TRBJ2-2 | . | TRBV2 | TGTGCCAGCAGCCAGACGAGGGATGACCGCACCGGGGAGCTGTTTTTT | CASSQTRDDRTGELFF
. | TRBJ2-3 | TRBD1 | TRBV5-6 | TGTGCCAGCAGCGGGGGCAAGGGGGCTGAAGATACGCAGTATTTT | CASSGGKGAEDTQYF
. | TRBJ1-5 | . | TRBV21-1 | TGTGCCAGCAGCGGAACAGGGGTTAATAGCAATCAGCCCCAGCATTTT | CASSGTGVNSNQPQHF
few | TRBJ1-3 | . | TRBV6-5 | TGTGCCAGCATCCAAGGTATGCGGAACACCATATATTTT | CASIQGMRNTIYF
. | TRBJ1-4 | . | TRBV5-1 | TGCGCCAGCCGAGGACAGCTTAATGAAAAACTGTTTTTT | CASRGQLNEKLFF
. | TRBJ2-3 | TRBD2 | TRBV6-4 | TGTGCCAGCAGTCGGCGGGGGGTTGGAGATACGCAGTATTTT | CASSRRGVGDTQYF
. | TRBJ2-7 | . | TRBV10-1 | TGCGCCAGCAGTGAGTCCCGTGTCCACGAGCAGTACTTC | CASSESRVHEQYF
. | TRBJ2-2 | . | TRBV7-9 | TGTGCCAGCAGCTTTTCGGTAGCTCGGAGCGGGGAGCTGTTTTTT | CASSFSVARSGELFF
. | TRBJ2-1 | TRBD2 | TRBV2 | TGTGCCAGCAGTGCAACGGAATCCGGGATAGCGGGGGGCCCTGACCGATCCTACAATGAGCAGTTCTTC | CASSATESGIAGGPDRSYNEQFF
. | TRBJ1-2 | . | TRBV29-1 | TGCAGCGTGTCCCCCTGGGAGGGAATCTATGGCTACACCTTC | CSVSPWEGIYGYTF
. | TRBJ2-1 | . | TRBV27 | TGTGCCAGCAGCTTCGCCATGGGGGCCTCCTACAATGAGCAGTTCTTC | CASSFAMGASYNEQFF
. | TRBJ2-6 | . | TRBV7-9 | TGTGCCAGCAGCTCGGACAGTCTTTCGTCCTCTGGGGCCAACGTCCTGACTTTC | CASSSDSLSSSGANVLTF
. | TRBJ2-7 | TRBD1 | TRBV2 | TGTGCCAGCAGTGAATCGGGCAGGGGGCTGTACGAGCAGTACTTC | CASSESGRGLYEQYF
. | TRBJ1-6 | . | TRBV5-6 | TGTGCCAGCAGCCCATACAGGGACAATTCACCCCTCCACTTT | CASSPYRDNSPLHF
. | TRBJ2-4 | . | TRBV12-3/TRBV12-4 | TGTGCCAGCAGTTTAGGCGCGGTAAACATTCAGTACTTC | CASSLGAVNIQYF
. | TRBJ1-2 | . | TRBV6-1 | TGTGCCAGCAGTGAAATAGGGTTCGGGGCTAACTATGGCTACACCTTC | CASSEIGFGANYGYTF